This T cell receptor (beta chain) was captured in a study of T cells in Graves' hyperthyroidism and ophthalmopathy. The study's findings and limits: The blood repertoire included most of the expanded thyroid clonotypes above 0.001.

Authors of the study amplified TCR beta CDR3 regions from RNA transcripts. The TCR CDR3 was amplified in a first-round RT-PCR using the HTBI primer set. TCRdb ran MiXCR on the multiplex PCR reads and lists one entry per CDR3 protein. The top ten clones hold less than 30% of a sample with approximately 510,000 distinct CDR3 sequences, less than 25% of them seen once. Many counts were recorded for this clonotype. The antigen remains unidentified. Trimming stripped 2 bases from V and 1 base from J, with 11 bases between. This CDR3 spans 15 amino acids. Germline assignment: CDR1 MNHEY and CDR2 SMNVEV (reference sequence).

Source material: blood. This chain connects TRBV27 to TRBJ1-1; tentatively, D is TRBD1 (5 bases). The sequence was obtained from a man younger than 35 with Graves' hyperthyroidism. CDR3 in amino acids: CASSLVRARNTEAFF. The CDR3 DNA sequence: TGTGCCAGCAGTTTAGTCAGGGCGAGGAACACTGAAGCTTTCTTT.